Detailed here is one T cell receptor (beta chain). Antigen unknown. These data come from a study of shared clonotypes between healthy human individuals. Study-wide points: Tissue TCR repertoires likely differ from these blood-only repertoires.

Naive CD45RA+ and memory CD45RA-negative subsets were split from CD4+ cells. Profiling relied on immunoSEQ multiplex PCR, and the TCRdb table lists in-frame clones only, not all of them. This table has around 1,100,000 clones, roughly 80% appearing once. V lost 3 bases and J lost 1; bases outside the gene matches: 3. The germline V gene encodes CDR1 SGHRS and CDR2 YFSETQ. The CDR3 has 15 amino acids. The sequencing sample was made of memory CD4+ T cells from PBMCs. The subset: CD45RA-negative fraction. The receptor's source is a young man in good health. Some clones in this sample may be carry-over from other donors' samples. This chain uses TRBV5-1 with TRBJ2-2; 7 bases agree with TRBD1. CDR3 loop: CASSSGTENTGELFF. The CDR3 DNA is TGCGCCAGCAGCTCCGGGACAGAGAACACCGGGGAGCTGTTTTTT.